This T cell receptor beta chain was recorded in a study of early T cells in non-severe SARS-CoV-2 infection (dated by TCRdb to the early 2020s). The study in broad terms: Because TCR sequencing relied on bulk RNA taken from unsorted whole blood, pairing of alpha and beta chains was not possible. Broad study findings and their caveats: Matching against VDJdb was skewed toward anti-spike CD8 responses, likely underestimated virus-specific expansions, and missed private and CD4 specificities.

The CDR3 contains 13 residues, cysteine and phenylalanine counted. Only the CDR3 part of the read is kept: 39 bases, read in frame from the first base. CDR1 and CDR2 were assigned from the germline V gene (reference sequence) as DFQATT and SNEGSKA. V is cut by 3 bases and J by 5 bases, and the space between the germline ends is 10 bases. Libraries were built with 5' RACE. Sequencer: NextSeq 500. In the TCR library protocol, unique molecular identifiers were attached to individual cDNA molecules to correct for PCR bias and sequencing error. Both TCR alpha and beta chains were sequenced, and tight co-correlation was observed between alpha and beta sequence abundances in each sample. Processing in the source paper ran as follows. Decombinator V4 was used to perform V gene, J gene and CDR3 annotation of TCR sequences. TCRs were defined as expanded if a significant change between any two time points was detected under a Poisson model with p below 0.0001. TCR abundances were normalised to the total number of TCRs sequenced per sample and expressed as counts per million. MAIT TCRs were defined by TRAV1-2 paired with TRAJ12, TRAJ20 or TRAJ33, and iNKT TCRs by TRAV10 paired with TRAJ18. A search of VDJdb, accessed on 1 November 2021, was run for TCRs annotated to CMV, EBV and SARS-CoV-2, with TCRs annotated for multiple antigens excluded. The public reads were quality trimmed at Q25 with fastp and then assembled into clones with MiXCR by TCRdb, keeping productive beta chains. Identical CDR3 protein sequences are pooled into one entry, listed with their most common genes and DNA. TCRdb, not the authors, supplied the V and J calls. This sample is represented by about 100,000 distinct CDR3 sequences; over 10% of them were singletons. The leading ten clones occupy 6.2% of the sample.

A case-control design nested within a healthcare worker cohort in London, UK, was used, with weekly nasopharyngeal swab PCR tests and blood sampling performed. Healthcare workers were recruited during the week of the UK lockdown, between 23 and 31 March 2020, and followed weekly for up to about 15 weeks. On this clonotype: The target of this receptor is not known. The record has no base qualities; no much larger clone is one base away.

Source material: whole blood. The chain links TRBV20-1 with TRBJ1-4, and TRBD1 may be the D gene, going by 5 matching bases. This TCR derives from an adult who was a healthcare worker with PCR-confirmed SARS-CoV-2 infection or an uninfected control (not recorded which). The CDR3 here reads CSASDSFNEKLFF. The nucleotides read TGCAGTGCTAGCGACAGTTTCAATGAAAAACTGTTTTTT.